This T cell receptor (beta chain) appears in the sequencing data of a study of shared clonotypes between healthy human individuals. Donors were healthy HIV-negative adults without recent acute infections or vaccinations. When replicate PCRs were run on sorted subsets, they used about 220 ng DNA, roughly 30,000 T cell genomes. Measured with immunoSEQ multiplex PCR; TCRdb has only the in-frame clones, and not every one. This repertoire shows about 1 million clones, approximately 72% found once; its top ten account for approximately 1.5%. In germline, CDR1 is MRHNA, CDR2 SNTAGT. The CDR3 length is 14 residues. V lost 6 bases and J lost 6; bases outside the gene matches: 8.

The sequencing sample was made of memory CD4+ T cells sorted from blood. Described subset: CD45RA-negative fraction. The clonotype was recovered from a man younger than 35 in good health. The chain couples TRBV6-4 to TRBJ2-1; 7 nucleotides align to TRBD2. The CDR3 spells CASSSTSSSNEQFF. Written as DNA, the CDR3 is TGTGCCAGCAGCTCGACTAGCTCAAGCAATGAGCAGTTCTTC.